Reported below is one TCR beta chain. Its antigen is unidentified. The CDR3 has 15 residues. This entry comes from a study of OX40 agonist ivuxolimab in advanced cancers. General study points: Researchers did not determine the expanded peripheral T cells' antigen specificity.

The repertoire was sequenced with immunoSEQ multiplex PCR; TCRdb's copy has only in-frame clones and lacks some. Of 70,000 to 90,000 clones in the sample, about 89% were seen once. The receptor was isolated from an adult with an advanced solid tumor such as melanoma, head and neck, liver or kidney cancer. The chain links TRBV7-5 to TRBJ2-1; the tabulated D call, TRBD1, remains unverified against the DNA. TRBV7-5 is labeled a pseudogene. The sample was CD4+ or CD8+ T cells sorted from blood, taken in a trial of the OX40 agonist ivuxolimab. This CDR3 is CVRSLHGRSYNEQFF. CDR3 sequence (DNA): TGTGTCAGAAGCTTACACGGCAGGTCCTACAATGAGCAGTTCTTC.